This T cell receptor beta chain came from a study of T cell responses to AZD1222 COVID-19 vaccine. As regards this clone: What it binds is not known.

Germline CDR1 is MNHNS and CDR2 is SASEGT. This CDR3 comprises 13 residues. Trimming left V 6 bases short and J 6 bases short, with 14 bases between. The protocol was immunoSEQ multiplex PCR, while the TCRdb copy is restricted to in-frame clones and leaves out a portion. The sample includes 100,000 to 150,000 clones, about 90% of them seen just once. Study outcomes and limitations: Spike-spanning, vaccine-associated CD4 TCRs were dominant at 160-218 and 743-854. Unmutated regions of variants are reportedly targeted by nearly half of spike-specific TCRs. Baseline serology detected seropositivity in only six or seven AZD1222 recipients.

This TCR came from an adult who received the AZD1222 COVID-19 vaccine. This rearrangement joins TRBV6-1 to TRBJ2-5; D perhaps matches TRBD2 (5 bases). The source was peripheral blood, collected 28 days after the second AZD1222 dose. The CDR3, as DNA: TGTGCCAGCAGCTTAGGCACTAGGCAGACCCAGTACTTC. Translated: CASSLGTRQTQYF.